A selection of T cell receptor beta chains follows, all from one sample in a study of cytomegalovirus exposure and HLA in healthy donors. Method: immunoSEQ multiplex PCR; TCRdb's copy keeps in-frame clones and lacks some. Counted here are roughly 49,000 clones, about 81% occurring once; the ten biggest clones make up approximately 2.5%. The sample consisted of PBMCs. The receptors stem from a boy younger than 18 in good health and CMV-seropositive. The CDR3 runs from the conserved cysteine through the conserved F or W. Fields, in order: D gene, V gene, clone size, J gene, CDR3 protein, CDR3 DNA. A D gene is named only where the DNA matches it firmly. Size is omitted from some rows. Given values are once, few, many or a class for expanded clones.

TRBD2	TRBV9	.	TRBJ2-3	CASSADLAGVNPQYF	TGTGCCAGCAGCGCAGATCTAGCGGGGGTGAATCCGCAGTATTTT
.	TRBV5-1	few	TRBJ1-2	CATTPRGEDYGYTF	TGCGCCACCACCCCCAGGGGCGAGGACTATGGCTACACCTTC
.	TRBV27	.	TRBJ2-3	CASSLSQGSDTQYF	TGTGCCAGCAGTTTATCGCAGGGGTCAGATACGCAGTATTTT
TRBD1	TRBV12-5	.	TRBJ1-2	CASGPQGVDGYTF	TGTGCTAGTGGCCCCCAGGGGGTGGATGGCTACACCTTC
.	TRBV12-1	.	TRBJ1-5	CASSFFGNQPQHF	TGTGCCAGCAGCTTTTTCGGCAATCAGCCCCAGCATTTT
.	TRBV7-3	.	TRBJ1-1	CASSSSGNQNTEAFF	TGTGCCAGCAGCTCCTCCGGGAATCAGAACACTGAAGCTTTCTTT
.	TRBV18	.	TRBJ2-7	CASSPDRDFYEQYF	TGTGCCAGCTCACCCGACAGAGACTTCTACGAGCAGTACTTC
.	TRBV6-1	once	TRBJ2-7	CASSEVRYEQYF	TGTGCCAGCAGTGAAGTTCGGTACGAGCAGTACTTC
.	TRBV9	.	TRBJ2-5	CASSVGANHQETQYF	TGTGCCAGCAGCGTAGGGGCTAACCACCAAGAGACCCAGTACTTC
.	TRBV4-1	.	TRBJ1-5	CASSQNPSRGRDQPQHF	TGCGCCAGCAGCCAAAACCCTTCCAGGGGACGGGATCAGCCCCAGCATTTT
.	TRBV27	few	TRBJ1-2	CASTSGGVSGYTF	TGTGCCAGCACCTCGGGGGGAGTAAGTGGCTACACCTTC
.	TRBV19	.	TRBJ1-3	CASRGWTAKESGNTIYF	TGTGCCAGTAGGGGGTGGACAGCCAAGGAATCTGGAAACACCATATATTTT
.	TRBV5-1	.	TRBJ1-2	CASSLLGGRSGYTF	TGCGCCAGCAGCTTGTTGGGGGGGCGGAGTGGCTACACCTTC
.	TRBV10-3	.	TRBJ2-5	CAISEDQGGETQYF	TGTGCCATCAGCGAGGATCAGGGGGGAGAGACCCAGTACTTC
.	TRBV6-1	.	TRBJ1-2	CASSESGSYGYTF	TGTGCCAGCAGTGAAAGTGGCAGTTATGGCTACACCTTC
TRBD1	TRBV29-1	.	TRBJ2-1	CSVGIQGPNEQFF	TGCAGCGTGGGGATACAGGGGCCCAATGAGCAGTTCTTC
.	TRBV19	.	TRBJ2-5	CASRYPTGSSGETQYF	TGTGCCAGTAGATATCCCACCGGTTCATCAGGCGAGACCCAGTACTTC
.	TRBV6-5	.	TRBJ1-2	CASRAARELYGYTF	TGTGCCAGCAGGGCCGCCAGGGAACTCTATGGCTACACCTTC
.	TRBV6-1	.	TRBJ1-5	CASSHPGAQPQHF	TGTGCCAGCAGTCACCCAGGGGCTCAGCCCCAGCATTTT
.	TRBV12-5	.	TRBJ2-5	CASGTNPPGETQYF	TGTGCTAGTGGTACCAATCCACCAGGGGAGACCCAGTACTTC
TRBD1	TRBV5-5	.	TRBJ1-5	CASSSGTGYSNQPQHF	TGTGCCAGCAGCTCCGGGACAGGCTATAGCAATCAGCCCCAGCATTTT
.	TRBV2	.	TRBJ2-7	CASRSRPTVTASYEQYF	TGTGCCAGCCGCTCCCGCCCGACCGTTACAGCCTCTTACGAGCAGTACTTC
.	TRBV7-3	few	TRBJ2-3	CASSLSQGPDTQYF	TGTGCCAGCAGCTTAAGCCAGGGCCCAGATACGCAGTATTTT
.	TRBV19	.	TRBJ2-5	CASSGDSQETQYF	TGTGCCAGTAGTGGGGACTCTCAAGAGACCCAGTACTTC
.	TRBV7-2	.	TRBJ2-1	CASSLDGGKRYNEQFF	TGTGCCAGCAGCTTAGACGGGGGTAAGAGGTACAATGAGCAGTTCTTC
.	TRBV5-5	.	TRBJ1-1	CASSLTLKENTEAFF	TGTGCCAGCAGCTTAACATTAAAAGAGAACACTGAAGCTTTCTTT
.	TRBV2	few	TRBJ1-2	CASSERGGGYTF	TGTGCCAGCAGTGAAAGGGGGGGAGGCTACACCTTC
.	TRBV6-6	.	TRBJ1-1	CATERQSRNTEAFF	TGTGCCACCGAGAGACAGTCGAGAAACACTGAAGCTTTCTTT
.	TRBV6-1	.	TRBJ2-7	CSCKQKAAYEQYF	TGTTCTTGCAAGCAGAAGGCGGCATACGAGCAGTACTTC
.	TRBV9	once	TRBJ1-3	CASSGQVAGNTIYF	TGTGCCAGCAGCGGACAGGTCGCTGGAAACACCATATATTTT
.	TRBV10-2	few	TRBJ1-5	CASSERTRQPQHF	TGCGCCAGCAGTGAGCGTACTAGGCAGCCCCAGCATTTT
.	TRBV2	.	TRBJ2-7	CASSETGGPGEQYF	TGTGCCAGCAGTGAAACCGGCGGCCCCGGCGAGCAGTACTTC
TRBD1	TRBV5-8	.	TRBJ1-6	CASSWGTEGSPLHF	TGTGCCAGCAGCTGGGGGACAGAGGGTTCACCCCTCCACTTT
.	TRBV2	few	TRBJ2-7	CASSGTLPYEQYF	TGTGCCAGCAGTGGGACTCTTCCCTACGAGCAGTACTTC
.	TRBV6-1	.	TRBJ1-2	CATRAPRGGYTF	TGTGCCACCAGGGCACCCCGAGGAGGCTACACCTTC
.	TRBV2	.	TRBJ1-2	CASFRGRYGYTF	TGTGCCAGTTTCAGGGGCCGGTATGGCTACACCTTC
.	TRBV7-9	few	TRBJ1-4	CASSSDGRGKLFF	TGTGCCAGCAGCTCAGACGGAAGGGGAAAACTGTTTTTT
TRBD1	TRBV27	.	TRBJ2-3	CASRPLGQGVSTQYF	TGTGCCAGCCGACCCCTCGGACAGGGCGTAAGTACGCAGTATTTT
TRBD2	TRBV6-4	.	TRBJ2-3	CASSDTGLAADTQYF	TGTGCCAGCAGTGACACGGGACTAGCTGCTGATACGCAGTATTTT
TRBD1	TRBV7-9	.	TRBJ1-4	CASSSQQGAHEKLFF	TGTGCCAGCAGCTCACAACAGGGGGCGCATGAAAAACTGTTTTTT
TRBD2	TRBV6-5	.	TRBJ2-3	CASTAGLAADTQYF	TGTGCCAGCACCGCTGGACTAGCGGCAGATACGCAGTATTTT
TRBD1	TRBV6-1	.	TRBJ2-7	CASSRSRGLDYEQYF	TGTGCCAGCAGTCGAAGCAGGGGGCTAGACTACGAGCAGTACTTC
.	TRBV27	once	TRBJ2-1	CASKPSYNEQFF	TGTGCCAGCAAGCCTTCTTACAATGAGCAGTTCTTC
.	TRBV5-4	.	TRBJ2-3	CASSSGRTGNTQYF	TGTGCCAGCAGCTCCGGACGAACCGGGAATACGCAGTATTTT
.	TRBV11-2	.	TRBJ1-6	CASSLGGSPLHF	TGTGCCAGCAGCTTAGGAGGTTCACCCCTCCACTTT